This T cell receptor beta chain was found in a study of cytotoxic CD8 clonotypes in ibrutinib-treated CLL. Some clones are missing from TCRdb's copy, which holds only in-frame ones; the method was immunoSEQ multiplex PCR. The sample consists of around 310,000 clones, roughly 79% of them appearing once. Findings and limits, study-wide: Baseline clonality was higher than in age-matched healthy donors and moved in step with circulating CD8+ T-cell counts. Sustained-remission and progressing patients were not sampled at matched times.

V was trimmed by 3 bases and J by 3 bases, leaving 9 bases between them. CDR1 and CDR2 (germline): SGHAT, FQNNGV. The CDR3 runs to 14 residues. As to this clone: Its cognate antigen is unknown.

This TCR was recovered from a human donor with chronic lymphocytic leukemia. This sequence joins TRBV11-2 and TRBJ1-5; D is uncertain. The specimen was PBMCs, collected before ibrutinib treatment. The CDR3 DNA follows: TGTGCCAGCAGCTTTTGGGAGTACAATCAGCCCCAGCATTTT. It is translated as CASSFWEYNQPQHF. Full variable domain (missing parts from reference TRBV11-2 and TRBJ1-5): EAGVAQSPRYKIIEKRQSVAFWCNPISGHATLYWYQQILGQGPKLLIQFQNNGVVDDSQLPKDRFSAERLKGVDSTLKIQPAKLEDSAVYLCASSFWEYNQPQHFGDGTRLSIL.